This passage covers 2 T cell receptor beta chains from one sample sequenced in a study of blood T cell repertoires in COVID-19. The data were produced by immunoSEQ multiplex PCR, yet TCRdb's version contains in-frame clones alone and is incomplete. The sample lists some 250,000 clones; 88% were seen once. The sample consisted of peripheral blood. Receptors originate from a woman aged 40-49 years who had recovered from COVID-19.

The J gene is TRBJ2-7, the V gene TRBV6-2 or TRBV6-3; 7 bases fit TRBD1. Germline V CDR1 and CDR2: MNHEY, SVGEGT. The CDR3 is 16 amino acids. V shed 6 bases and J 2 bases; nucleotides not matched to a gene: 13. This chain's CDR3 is CASSPTGQESPYEQYF. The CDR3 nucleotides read TGTGCCAGCAGCCCAACCGGACAGGAATCACCCTACGAGCAGTACTTC.

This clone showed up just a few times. The CDR3 region is CATSAPSGTEAFF. The CDR3 nucleotides are TGTGCCACCAGTGCCCCCTCAGGGACTGAAGCTTTCTTT. This chain joins TRBV24-1 and TRBJ1-1, with D perhaps TRBD1 (5 bases). CDR3 length: 13 amino acids. V lost 5 bases and J lost 5, with 11 bases in between. From germline, CDR1 is KGHDR and CDR2 SFDVKD.